This record concerns one T cell receptor (beta chain) sequence. Its target is not known. Sequencing was performed with immunoSEQ multiplex PCR; in TCRdb, only in-frame clones are kept and a portion is missing. This table has 150,000 or so clones, 92% appearing once. This sample was included in a study of T cell responses to AZD1222 COVID-19 vaccine. Points from the study as a whole: Among those given AZD1222, only five or six were seropositive at baseline. White British ancestry dominated among donors, who included more females, and clonal diversity was possibly underestimated.

Germline assignment: CDR1 MGHDK and CDR2 SYGVNS. The CDR3 has 16 residues. The ends were cut back, 1 base at V and 6 bases at J, with 18 bases in the middle. The material was peripheral blood, obtained on day 0 of AZD1222 vaccination. This sequence originates from an adult in good health. V is TRBV25-1 and J is TRBJ1-2; the D gene is possibly TRBD1 (5 bases). The CDR3 coding sequence is TGTGCCAGCAGTGAATTTCTGGTGGGGGAGGGGAATGGCTACACCTTC. This gives the protein CASSEFLVGEGNGYTF.